The sequence of this T cell receptor (beta chain) was determined in a study of OX40 agonist ivuxolimab in advanced cancers. Whole-study context: The dose-escalation group included hepatocellular carcinoma, melanoma, renal cell carcinoma and head and neck cancer.

Study-level findings and limits: More expanded clones were seen, on average, in CD8+ T cells than in CD4+.

For this clone: Its antigen is unidentified.

Using immunoSEQ multiplex PCR, the repertoire was profiled, and TCRdb retains in-frame clones only, with some absent. The sample shows approximately 71,000 clones, 84% of them seen only once. The ends were cut back, 5 bases at V and 2 bases at J, with 12 bases in the middle. Per the germline V gene, CDR1 is SGHRS and CDR2 is YFSETQ. The CDR3 totals 14 residues. This sequence joins TRBV5-1 and TRBJ2-3; D might be TRBD1 (5 bases). Source: CD4+ or CD8+ T cells sorted from blood, taken in a trial of the OX40 agonist ivuxolimab. The clonotype comes from an adult with an advanced solid tumor such as melanoma, head and neck, liver or kidney cancer. DNA of the CDR3: TGCGCCAGCAGGGACATGAAGAACACAGATACGCAGTATTTT. It is translated as CASRDMKNTDTQYF.